These T cell receptor beta chains were read from a single sample in a study of blood T cell repertoires in COVID-19. Some clones are missing from TCRdb's copy, which holds only in-frame ones; the method was immunoSEQ multiplex PCR. The table records 310,000 or so clones, 80% to 90% of them present only once. Sequenced material: PBMCs or T cells enriched from blood (not recorded which). These receptors came from a woman aged 18 to 35 who had recovered from COVID-19. The conserved cysteine and the conserved F or W are not part of the CDR3 here.

v_call: TRBV6-6; cdr3_aa: ASSYPGGSGTGELF
v_call: TRBV19; cdr3_aa: ASSIGGLLSNQPQH
v_call: TRBV27; cdr3_aa: ASSSPLAGANEQF
v_call: TRBV24-1; cdr3_aa: ATAEANKETQY
v_call: TRBV10-3; cdr3_aa: AISDMAGESTQY
v_call: TRBV24-1; cdr3_aa: ATSINSGNTDTQY
v_call: TRBV7-2; cdr3_aa: ASSSTGSRIAATQY
v_call: TRBV20-1; cdr3_aa: SASGGGETQY
v_call: TRBV6-2/TRBV6-3; cdr3_aa: ASSYIWERGEAF
v_call: TRBV10-3; cdr3_aa: AISGGGYSGNTIY
v_call: TRBV24-1; cdr3_aa: ATTSSEDTIGEQF
v_call: TRBV27; cdr3_aa: ASSFSRTGSLRVNSPLH
v_call: TRBV6-1; cdr3_aa: ASSDRTSSEQF
v_call: TRBV7-9; cdr3_aa: ASSLRGVEQF
v_call: TRBV10-3; cdr3_aa: AISEGQEPQPQH
v_call: TRBV15; cdr3_aa: ATSRDSGGLGEAF
v_call: TRBV5-1; cdr3_aa: ASRQIGGGSSSYEQY
v_call: TRBV4-3; cdr3_aa: ASSPRQVHNEKLF
v_call: TRBV5-8; cdr3_aa: ASSLVVTGVFGYT
v_call: TRBV11-2; cdr3_aa: ASSLAQQGASTEAF
v_call: TRBV21-1; cdr3_aa: ASSKVRPHSGQGSLDYGYT
v_call: TRBV28; cdr3_aa: ASSAGRASGRKETQY
v_call: TRBV5-1; cdr3_aa: ASSLAAGGSSEQY
v_call: TRBV9; cdr3_aa: ASSVGPEAADTQY
v_call: TRBV6-6; cdr3_aa: ASRTPNQGNQPQH
v_call: TRBV6-1; cdr3_aa: ASSEAGTGRPEAF
v_call: TRBV13; cdr3_aa: ASSLAGTSGAYEQY
v_call: TRBV25-1; cdr3_aa: ASSGGGNIQY
v_call: TRBV15; cdr3_aa: ATSRWGGIPDTQY
v_call: TRBV6-5; cdr3_aa: ASSYRAGDSYEQY
v_call: TRBV6-5; cdr3_aa: ASSPTFSSGQPQH
v_call: TRBV3-1/TRBV3-2; cdr3_aa: ASSHGYSYEQY
v_call: TRBV2; cdr3_aa: ASRHRQGVANYGYT
v_call: TRBV28; cdr3_aa: ASRPDLRGNSPLH
v_call: TRBV25-1; cdr3_aa: ASSDGNSPLH
v_call: TRBV5-1; cdr3_aa: ASSDRLNTEAF
v_call: TRBV7-2; cdr3_aa: ASSSEKFGTGIDEQY
v_call: TRBV28; cdr3_aa: ASSSGGGLAVYEQY
v_call: TRBV25-1; cdr3_aa: ASSRGGDAETQY
v_call: TRBV7-2; cdr3_aa: ASSFGLAGAGTQY
v_call: TRBV3-1/TRBV3-2; cdr3_aa: ASSHLWRVAGGRETQY
v_call: TRBV5-6; cdr3_aa: ASSPGLGATDTQY
v_call: TRBV7-2; cdr3_aa: ASSLFLNTEAF
v_call: TRBV5-1; cdr3_aa: ASSLGQTSNSPLH
v_call: TRBV18; cdr3_aa: ASSPRPRGDGNTIY
v_call: TRBV7-2; cdr3_aa: ASSFSGGALYNEQF
v_call: TRBV27; cdr3_aa: ASSLIGQGLPYGYT
v_call: TRBV2; cdr3_aa: ASSGGGGQDGPYEQY
v_call: TRBV15; cdr3_aa: ATSGRGGGSPLH
v_call: TRBV25-1; cdr3_aa: GTYSNQPQH
v_call: TRBV9; cdr3_aa: ASSRGSATYEQY
v_call: TRBV28; cdr3_aa: ASSLAKVGGHQPQH
v_call: TRBV6-5; cdr3_aa: ASRLTTGELF
v_call: TRBV28; cdr3_aa: ATSSQVGEKLF
v_call: TRBV7-3; cdr3_aa: ASSRVGGGSGELF